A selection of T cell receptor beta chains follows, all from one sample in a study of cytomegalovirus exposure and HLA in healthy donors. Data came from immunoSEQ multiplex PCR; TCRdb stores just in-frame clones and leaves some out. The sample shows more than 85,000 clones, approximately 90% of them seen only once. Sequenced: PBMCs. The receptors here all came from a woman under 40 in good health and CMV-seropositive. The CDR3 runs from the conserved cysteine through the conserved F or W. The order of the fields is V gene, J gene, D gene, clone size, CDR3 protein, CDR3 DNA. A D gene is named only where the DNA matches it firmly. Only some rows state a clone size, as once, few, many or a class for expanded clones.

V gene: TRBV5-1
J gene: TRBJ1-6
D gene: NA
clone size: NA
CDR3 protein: CASSLAGRGNSPLHF
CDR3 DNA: TGCGCCAGCAGCTTGGCGGGGAGGGGAAATTCACCCCTCCACTTT

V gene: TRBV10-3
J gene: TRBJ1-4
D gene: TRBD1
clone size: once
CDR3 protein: CAISPRGQEKLFF
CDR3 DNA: TGTGCCATCAGCCCCAGGGGGCAGGAAAAACTGTTTTTT

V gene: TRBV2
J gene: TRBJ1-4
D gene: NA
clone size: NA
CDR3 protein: CASSSGGNEKLFF
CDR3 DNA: TGTGCCAGCAGTTCCGGGGGAAATGAAAAACTGTTTTTT

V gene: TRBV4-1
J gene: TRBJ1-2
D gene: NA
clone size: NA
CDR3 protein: CASSQEAGIGGYTF
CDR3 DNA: TGCGCCAGCAGCCAAGAAGCGGGTATTGGTGGCTACACCTTC

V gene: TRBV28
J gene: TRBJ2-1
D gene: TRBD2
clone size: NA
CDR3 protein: CASSAGLAGGKSSYNEQFF
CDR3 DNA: TGTGCCAGCAGTGCCGGACTAGCGGGAGGCAAGAGCTCCTACAATGAGCAGTTCTTC

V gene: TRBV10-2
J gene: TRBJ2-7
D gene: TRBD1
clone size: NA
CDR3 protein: CASSESRTGGSYEQYF
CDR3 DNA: TGCGCCAGCAGTGAGTCGAGGACAGGGGGCTCCTACGAGCAGTACTTC

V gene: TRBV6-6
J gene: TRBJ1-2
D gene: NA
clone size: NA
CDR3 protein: CASSPGSYRVYGYTF
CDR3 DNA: TGTGCCAGCAGTCCTGGCTCCTACAGAGTCTATGGCTACACCTTC

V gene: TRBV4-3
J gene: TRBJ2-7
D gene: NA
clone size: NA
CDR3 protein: CASSQGRTVAYEQYF
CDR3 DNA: TGCGCCAGCAGCCAAGGGCGGACAGTTGCCTACGAGCAGTACTTC

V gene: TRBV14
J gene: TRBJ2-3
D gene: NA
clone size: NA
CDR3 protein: CASSSTDTQYF
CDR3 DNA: TGTGCCAGCAGCTCTACAGATACGCAGTATTTT

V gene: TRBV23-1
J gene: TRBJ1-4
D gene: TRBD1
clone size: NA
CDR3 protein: CASSHAGGATNEKLFF
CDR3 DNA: TGCGCCAGCAGTCACGCAGGGGGCGCAACTAATGAAAAACTGTTTTTT

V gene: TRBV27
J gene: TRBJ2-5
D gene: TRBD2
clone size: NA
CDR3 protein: CASSPWTSGTRETQYF
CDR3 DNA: TGTGCCAGCAGTCCCTGGACTAGCGGGACACGAGAGACCCAGTACTTC

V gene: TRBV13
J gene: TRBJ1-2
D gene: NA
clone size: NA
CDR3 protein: CASSFGGGANYGYTF
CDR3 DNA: TGTGCCAGCAGCTTCGGGGGTGGAGCTAACTATGGCTACACCTTC

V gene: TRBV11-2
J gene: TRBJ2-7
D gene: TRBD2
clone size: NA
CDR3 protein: CASSSSTSGNYEQYF
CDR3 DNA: TGTGCCAGCAGCTCCTCGACTAGCGGGAACTACGAGCAGTACTTC

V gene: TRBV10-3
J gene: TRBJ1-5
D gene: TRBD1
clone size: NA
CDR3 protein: CAIIETGDQPQHF
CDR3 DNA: TGTGCCATCATCGAGACAGGGGATCAGCCCCAGCATTTT

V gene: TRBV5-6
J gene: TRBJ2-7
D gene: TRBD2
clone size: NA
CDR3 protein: CASSRDSGTRSYEQYF
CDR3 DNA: TGTGCCAGCAGCAGGGACTCCGGGACTAGGTCCTACGAGCAGTACTTC

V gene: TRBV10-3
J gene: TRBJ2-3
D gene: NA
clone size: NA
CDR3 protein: CAISEENLGGEYF
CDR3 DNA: TGTGCCATCAGTGAGGAAAACCTCGGAGGGGAGTATTTT

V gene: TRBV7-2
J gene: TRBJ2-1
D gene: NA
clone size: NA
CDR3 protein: CASSYQGQTNEQFF
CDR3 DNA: TGTGCCAGCAGTTACCAGGGCCAGACCAATGAGCAGTTCTTC

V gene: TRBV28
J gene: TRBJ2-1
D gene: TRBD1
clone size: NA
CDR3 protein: CASRLNRGDEQFF
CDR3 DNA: TGTGCCAGCAGGTTAAACAGGGGTGATGAGCAGTTCTTC

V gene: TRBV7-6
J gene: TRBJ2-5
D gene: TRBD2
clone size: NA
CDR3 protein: CASSLVGGGPQETQYF
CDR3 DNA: TGTGCCAGCAGCTTAGTTGGCGGGGGGCCTCAAGAGACCCAGTACTTC

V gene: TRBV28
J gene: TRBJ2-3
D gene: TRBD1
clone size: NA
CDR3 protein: CASTRMGQGSDTQYF
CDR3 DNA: TGTGCCAGCACTCGAATGGGACAGGGCTCAGATACGCAGTATTTT

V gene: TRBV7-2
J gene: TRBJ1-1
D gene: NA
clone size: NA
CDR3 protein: CASSFSVRNTEAFF
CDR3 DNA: TGTGCCAGCAGCTTCAGCGTCAGGAACACTGAAGCTTTCTTT

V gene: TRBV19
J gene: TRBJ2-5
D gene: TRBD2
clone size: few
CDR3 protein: CASSSSGGGGTQYF
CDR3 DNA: TGTGCCAGTAGTTCCAGCGGGGGAGGTGGGACCCAGTACTTC

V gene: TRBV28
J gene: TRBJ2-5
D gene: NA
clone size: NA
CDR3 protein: CASSSTGSGTQYF
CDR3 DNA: TGTGCCAGCAGTTCCACAGGGTCCGGGACCCAGTACTTC

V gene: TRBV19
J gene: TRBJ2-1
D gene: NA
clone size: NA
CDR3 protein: CASSLAWSSYNEQFF
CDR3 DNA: TGTGCCAGTAGTTTGGCGTGGAGCTCCTACAATGAGCAGTTCTTC

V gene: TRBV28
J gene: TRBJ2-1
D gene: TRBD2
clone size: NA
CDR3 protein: CASSLVTSGGYNEQFF
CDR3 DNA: TGTGCCAGCAGTTTAGTAACTAGCGGGGGTTACAATGAGCAGTTCTTC

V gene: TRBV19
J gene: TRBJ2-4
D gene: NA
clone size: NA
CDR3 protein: CASSMRGIAKNIQYF
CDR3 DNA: TGTGCCAGTAGTATGAGGGGGATTGCCAAAAACATTCAGTACTTC

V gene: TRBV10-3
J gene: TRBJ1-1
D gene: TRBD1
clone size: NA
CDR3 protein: CAISAGTGENTEAFF
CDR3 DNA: TGTGCCATCAGTGCGGGGACAGGGGAGAACACTGAAGCTTTCTTT

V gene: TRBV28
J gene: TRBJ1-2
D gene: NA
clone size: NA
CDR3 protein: CASRLTGSIGGYTF
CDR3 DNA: TGTGCCAGCAGGCTAACAGGAAGCATCGGTGGCTACACCTTC

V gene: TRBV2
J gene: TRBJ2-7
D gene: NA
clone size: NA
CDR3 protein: CASSDRDRTYEQYF
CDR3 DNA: TGTGCCAGCAGTGACCGAGACAGGACCTACGAGCAGTACTTC

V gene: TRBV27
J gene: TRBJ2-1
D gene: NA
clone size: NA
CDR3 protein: CASSSGLYNEQFF
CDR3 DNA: TGTGCCAGCAGTTCCGGACTGTACAATGAGCAGTTCTTC

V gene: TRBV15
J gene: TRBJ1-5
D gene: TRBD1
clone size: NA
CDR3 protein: CATSRTGGNQPQHF
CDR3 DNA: TGTGCCACCAGCCGGACAGGGGGCAATCAGCCCCAGCATTTT

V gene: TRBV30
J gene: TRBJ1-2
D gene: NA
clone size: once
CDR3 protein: CARGGGGGGYTF
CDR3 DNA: TGTGCCCGAGGAGGGGGGGGAGGTGGCTACACCTTC

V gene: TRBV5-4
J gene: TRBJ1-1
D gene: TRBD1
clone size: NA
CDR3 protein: CASSEGQLAEAFF
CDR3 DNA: TGTGCCAGCAGCGAGGGACAGCTCGCTGAAGCTTTCTTT

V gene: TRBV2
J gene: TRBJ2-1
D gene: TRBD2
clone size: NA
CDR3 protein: CASTPTSGGAGEQFF
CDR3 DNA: TGTGCCAGCACCCCCACTAGCGGGGGGGCAGGAGAGCAGTTCTTC